A single sample gave rise to the 27 T cell receptor beta chains below, sequenced in a study of shared clonotypes between healthy human individuals. Clones were read by immunoSEQ multiplex PCR, and TCRdb kept only the in-frame ones, dropping some. There are around 1.1 million clones in the sample; approximately 77% occur only once, and about 0.89% lies in the top ten. The source material was memory CD4+ T cells from PBMCs. Subset indicated: CD45RA-negative fraction. These TCRs come from a man aged 18-30 years in good health. Some clones in this sample may be carry-over from other donors' samples.

J is TRBJ2-7 and V is TRBV23-1; 10 nucleotides match TRBD2. TRBV23-1 is filed as an ORF, its function uncertain. The V and J ends lost 0 bases and 5 bases, in that order; junction bases with no gene match: 10. CDR3 size: 17 residues. The DNA for the CDR3 is TGCGCCAGCAGTCAATCGCGGGGGAGCGGGAGGGCCGACGAGCAGTACTTC. Its translation: CASSQSRGSGRADEQYF.

The V and J genes are TRBV18 and TRBJ2-3; D possibly corresponds to TRBD2 (5 bases). In germline, CDR1 is KGHSH, CDR2 LQKENI. The CDR3 covers 15 residues. The germline V and J ends were trimmed by 8 bases and 1 base, with 16 bases remaining between them. CDR3 sequence (DNA): TGTGCCAGCCACGAGAGTGGGAGCGGCACAGATACGCAGTATTTT. It codes for CASHESGSGTDTQYF.

This clone appeared a few times. The V call is TRBV2, the J call TRBJ2-7; no reliable D call. Germline V CDR1 and CDR2: SNHLY, FYNNEI. The CDR3 has 16 residues. Trimming left V 1 base short and J 3 bases short, with 16 bases between. CDR3 sequence (DNA): TGTGCCAGCAGTGAAGGTCGGTGGGCTAGAAACTACGAGCAGTACTTC. It specifies CASSEGRWARNYEQYF.

The genes are TRBV5-1 and TRBJ2-3; 11 positions match TRBD2. The CDR3 totals 16 residues. In germline, CDR1 is SGHRS, CDR2 YFSETQ. After removal of 3 bases from V and 2 bases from J, the junction contained 5 bases not matched to a gene. For the CDR3, the DNA is TGCGCCAGCAGCTCCTCTAGCGGGAGGCCCACAGATACGCAGTATTTT. This sequence encodes CASSSSSGRPTDTQYF.

The chain uses TRBV21-1 and TRBJ1-1; the D call TRBD1 from the table was never checked on the DNA. TRBV21-1 is given as a pseudogene. The CDR3 is made up of 17 amino acids. The CDR3 DNA reads TGTGCCAGCAGCAAATGGGTAAAAGGTCAGGTTAACACTGAAGCTTTCTTT. This codes for CASSKWVKGQVNTEAFF.

The table lists this clone with many counts. The V call is TRBV6-1, the J call TRBJ2-5; perhaps TRBD2 as D (5 bases). Germline V gives CDR1 MNHNS, CDR2 SASEGT. The CDR3 spans 14 residues. Trimming stripped 4 bases from V and 4 bases from J, with 13 bases between. The CDR3 is CASSGRRGSETQYF. The CDR3, as DNA: TGTGCCAGCAGTGGTCGCCGGGGTTCAGAGACCCAGTACTTC.

The rearrangement uses TRBV5-4 and TRBJ2-7; 7 nucleotides agree with TRBD2. The V segment lost 4 bases and the J segment 0 bases; nucleotides outside the gene matches: 4. The CDR3 has 14 amino acids. Germline CDR1 reads SGHNT; CDR2 reads YYREEE (reference sequence). The CDR3 loop is CASSLTSASYEQYF. CDR3 coding DNA: TGTGCCAGCAGCCTTACTAGCGCCTCCTACGAGCAGTACTTC.

The chain links TRBV28 to TRBJ1-5, with 9 bases lining up with TRBD1. The germline CDR1 and CDR2 sequences are MDHEN and SYDVKM. The V segment lost 6 bases and the J segment 6 bases; nucleotides outside the gene matches: 9. The CDR3 loop spans 15 amino acids. The CDR3 reads CASSRSGTGFQPQHF. For the CDR3, the DNA is TGTGCCAGCAGCCGATCCGGGACAGGGTTTCAGCCCCAGCATTTT.

The J gene is TRBJ2-3, the V gene TRBV10-3; D unclear. The CDR3 spans 18 residues. Germline CDR1 reads ENHRY; CDR2 reads SYGVKD. Trimming took 3 bases from V and 0 from J, leaving 19 bases between them. The CDR3 spells CAISEALPGSSSTDTQYF. The CDR3 bases are TGTGCCATCAGTGAAGCCCTACCCGGATCATCTAGCACAGATACGCAGTATTTT.

The chain couples TRBV7-3 to TRBJ2-3; D unresolved. CDR3 size: 12 residues. The germline V gene encodes CDR1 SGHTA and CDR2 FQGTGA. The germline V and J ends were trimmed by 4 bases and 4 bases, with 6 bases remaining between them. In DNA form, the CDR3 reads TGTGCCAGCAGCTACGGATCAGATACGCAGTATTTT. It codes for CASSYGSDTQYF.

The V gene is TRBV2, the J gene TRBJ2-3; D is unclear. The germline CDR1 and CDR2 sequences are SNHLY and FYNNEI. The CDR3 runs to 12 residues. Trimming removed 3 bases at V and 2 bases at J, with 3 bases between. The CDR3, as DNA: TGTGCCAGCAGTGATCACACAGATACGCAGTATTTT. Translating it yields CASSDHTDTQYF.

This clone came up many times. The CDR3 sequence is CASSFTRGADTQYF. The CDR3 coding sequence is TGTGCCAGCAGCTTTACCAGGGGTGCAGATACGCAGTATTTT. This rearrangement joins TRBV11-2 to TRBJ2-3; D perhaps matches TRBD1 (6 bases). Trimming took 3 bases from V and 4 from J, leaving 11 bases between them. The CDR3 extends over 14 amino acids. CDR1 is SGHAT, CDR2 FQNNGV, per germline.

The chain links TRBV23-1 to TRBJ1-3, with D uncertain. TRBV23-1 is reported as an ORF; its role is uncertain. The ends were cut back, 4 bases at V and 4 bases at J, with 23 bases in the middle. The CDR3 sequence is 18 residues long. DNA of the CDR3: TGCGCCAGCAGTCCCAATACTCGGGATAGGGCAAACGGAAACACCATATATTTT. Its protein is CASSPNTRDRANGNTIYF.

This rearrangement joins TRBV14 to TRBJ2-2, with unresolved D. CDR1 and CDR2 from the germline V gene are SGHDN and FVKESK. The CDR3 runs to 13 residues. The ends were cut back, 1 base at V and 3 bases at J, with 3 bases in the middle. CDR3: CASSQAYTGELFF. CDR3 sequence (DNA): TGTGCCAGCAGCCAAGCATACACCGGGGAGCTGTTTTTT.

In its sample, this clone was seen many times. V gene TRBV7-9 combines with J gene TRBJ2-7, with TRBD2 as a possible D gene (5 bases). With 5 bases removed from V and 4 bases from J, the gap between germline ends came to 18 bases. The CDR3 is 15 residues long. The germline V gene has CDR1 SEHNR and CDR2 FQNEAQ (reference sequence). The CDR3 nucleotides are TGTGCCAGCAGCCGAGTAGCGACCCTGGGGTACGAGCAGTACTTC. Translated, it gives CASSRVATLGYEQYF.

The chain uses TRBV5-1 and TRBJ2-1; no clear D gene. V was clipped by 0 bases and J by 7 bases, with 17 bases between them. From germline, CDR1 is SGHRS and CDR2 YFSETQ. The CDR3 runs to 16 residues. CDR3 loop: CASSLAATSVRNEQFF. CDR3 DNA: TGCGCCAGCAGCTTGGCCGCCACCTCAGTGCGGAATGAGCAGTTCTTC.

About this clone: Other DNA sequences in the same sample also yield this CDR3. The chain has TRBV7-2 and TRBJ1-1; D remains unclear. The V and J ends lost 5 bases and 2 bases respectively, with 9 bases between them. The CDR3 contains 13 residues. CDR1 SGHTA and CDR2 FQGNSA come from the germline V gene. The CDR3 here is CASSTQGNTEAFF. In DNA form, the CDR3 reads TGTGCCAGCAGCACCCAAGGAAACACTGAAGCTTTCTTT.

In regard to this clone: The same CDR3 can be traced to other DNA sequences in this sample. The rearrangement links TRBV7-9 to TRBJ1-1; a weak D match, TRBD1 (5 bases). The V gene's germline CDR1 is SEHNR and CDR2 FQNEAQ (reference sequence). This CDR3 spans 14 amino acids. The V end lost 1 base, the J end lost 3 bases, and 9 bases lay between the germline ends. DNA of the CDR3: TGTGCCAGCAGCTTAGAGGGGACCTACACTGAAGCTTTCTTT. Translated, it gives CASSLEGTYTEAFF.

In the case of this clone: The same CDR3 arises from other DNA sequences in this sample as well. This sequence joins TRBV28 and TRBJ1-2, with D unresolved. CDR1 and CDR2 from the germline V gene are MDHEN and SYDVKM. V gave up 6 bases and J gave up 8 bases, with 13 bases separating them. This CDR3 has 12 residues. The CDR3 here is CASSPGGGGYTF. The CDR3 region has the DNA TGTGCCAGCAGCCCCGGTGGAGGCGGCTACACCTTC.

Many counts were recorded for this clone. This chain uses TRBV4-1 with TRBJ2-7; D gene ambiguous. The CDR3 runs to 18 residues. Trimming pared 5 bases from V and 3 bases from J, leaving 26 bases between. Germline CDR1 reads MGHRA; CDR2 reads YSYEKL. The CDR3 spells CASSNPYGKKRSDYEQYF. The CDR3 DNA reads TGCGCCAGCAGCAACCCCTATGGGAAAAAGAGAAGCGACTACGAGCAGTACTTC.

As regards this clone: The identical CDR3 is also encoded by other nucleotide sequences in the sample. The chain links TRBV29-1 to TRBJ2-3; D remains unclear. The CDR3 is 12 amino acids. The germline CDR1 and CDR2 sequences are SQVTM and ANQGSEA. V was clipped by 7 bases and J by 0 bases, with 8 bases between them. The CDR3 nucleotides are TGCAGCGCCTTAGGGAGCACAGATACGCAGTATTTT. Encoded protein: CSALGSTDTQYF.

This clone was seen just once. Here the CDR3 reads CASSVEPGTGAGGGYTF. In DNA form, the CDR3 reads TGTGCCAGCAGTGTCGAGCCCGGGACAGGGGCGGGAGGCGGCTACACCTTC. The gene calls are TRBV6-1 and TRBJ1-2; TRBD1 aligns across 10 bases. The CDR3 totals 17 residues. The trim removed 4 bases at V and 8 bases at J, leaving 16 bases unmatched. Germline CDR1 reads MNHNS; CDR2 reads SASEGT.

This clone has just one count. The chain has TRBV6-1 and TRBJ1-2; 9 bases fit TRBD1. The V segment lost 6 bases and the J segment 2 bases; nucleotides outside the gene matches: 4. Germline V gene sequence: CDR1 MNHNS, CDR2 SASEGT. The CDR3 is made up of 14 amino acids. In DNA, the CDR3 is TGTGCCAGCAGCTCCGGGACAGGGAACTATGGCTACACCTTC. It yields the protein CASSSGTGNYGYTF.

This chain joins TRBV6-1 and TRBJ1-6; D is possibly TRBD1 (6 bases). Germline V gene lookup returns CDR1 MNHNS and CDR2 SASEGT. V lost 1 base, J lost 7 bases, and 11 bases lay in between. The CDR3 has 15 amino acids. The CDR3 nucleotides are TGTGCCAGCAGTGAAGAGTGGGGGCGCAATTCACCCCTCCACTTT. It yields the protein CASSEEWGRNSPLHF.

The chain combines TRBV5-6 with TRBJ2-7, with 13 bases that match TRBD2. Germline CDR1 SGHDT, CDR2 YYEEEE. J lost 3 bases, V lost 4 bases, and 4 bases had no gene match. The CDR3 has 15 amino acids. The CDR3 bases are TGTGCCAGCAGCCCAGGACTAGCGGGAGTCTACGAGCAGTACTTC. Amino acid sequence: CASSPGLAGVYEQYF.

This clone has just a few counts. The genes are TRBV4-2 and TRBJ2-7, with 7 bases fitting TRBD2. Germline V gene sequence: CDR1 LGHNA, CDR2 YNFKEQ. Trimming took 1 base from V and 4 from J; bases not matched to a gene: 7. This CDR3 is 15 amino acids long. DNA of the CDR3: TGTGCCAGCAGCCAAGTCGGGGGAGGGCAGTACGAGCAGTACTTC. Protein product: CASSQVGGGQYEQYF.

The J gene is TRBJ1-1, the V gene TRBV5-1, with D unclear. V was clipped by 2 bases and J by 2 bases, with 13 bases between them. The CDR3 is 15 amino acids. CDR1 and CDR2 from the germline V gene are SGHRS and YFSETQ. In DNA, the CDR3 is TGCGCCAGCAGCTTCAGTCCGGCGATAAACACTGAAGCTTTCTTT. It translates to CASSFSPAINTEAFF. Together with reference TRBV5-1 and TRBJ1-1, the CDR3 gives the full variable domain: KAGVTQTPRYLIKTRGQQVTLSCSPISGHRSVSWYQQTPGQGLQFLFEYFSETQRNKGNFPGRFSGRQFSNSRSEMNVSTLELGDSALYLCASSFSPAINTEAFFGQGTRLTVV.